One sample yielded the 13 T cell receptor beta chains listed below, sequenced in a study of early T cells in non-severe SARS-CoV-2 infection. TCRdb processed the 5' RACE reads anew with MiXCR; each CDR3 protein has one entry. This table has 80,000 or so distinct CDR3 sequences, 5% to 7% appearing once. Sample: whole blood. The receptor set was obtained from an adult who was a healthcare worker with PCR-confirmed SARS-CoV-2 infection or an uninfected control (not recorded which).

This clonotype was counted ten times or more. CDR3 DNA sequence: TGTGCCAGCGCCCTGGTCGGGGGAAGCTCCTACAATGAGCAGTTCTTC. It translates to CASALVGGSSYNEQFF. This chain uses TRBV28 with TRBJ2-1; D is possibly TRBD2 (6 bases). Trimming removed 8 bases at V and 0 bases at J, with 17 bases between. Germline CDR1 is MDHEN and CDR2 is SYDVKM. The CDR3 length is 16 residues.

In this sample, this clonotype turned up many times. This chain joins TRBV7-2 and TRBJ2-2; 9 bases line up with TRBD1. With 6 bases clipped from V and 2 bases from J, the junction kept 7 bases outside the gene matches. The V gene's germline CDR1 is SGHTA and CDR2 FQGNSA. The CDR3 length is 16 residues. The CDR3 spells CASRLKTGGNTGELFF. The CDR3 nucleotides are TGTGCCAGCAGACTGAAAACAGGGGGCAACACCGGGGAGCTGTTTTTT.

This clonotype was recorded at least ten times. The chain links TRBV6-2 or TRBV6-3 to TRBJ2-3; D possibly corresponds to TRBD1 (6 bases). This CDR3 contains 16 residues. V shed 6 bases and J shed 4 bases, with 20 bases lying between them. In germline, CDR1 is MNHEY, CDR2 SVGEGT. The CDR3 is CASSRTTGLSPDTQYF. The DNA for the CDR3 is TGTGCCAGCAGCCGCACCACAGGGTTGAGTCCAGATACGCAGTATTTT.

This clonotype was picked up many times. This chain links TRBV7-6 with TRBJ2-1; a possible D gene is TRBD2 (6 bases). This CDR3 has 16 amino acids. The V gene's germline CDR1 is SGHVS and CDR2 FNYEAQ. The V gene lost 2 bases and the J gene lost 6 bases, with 17 bases spanning the gap. The CDR3 coding sequence is TGTGCCAGCAGCTTATCCCGGGACTGGAAGGGCAATGAGCAGTTCTTC. Translating it yields CASSLSRDWKGNEQFF. Full variable domain (outside the CDR3, taken from reference TRBV7-6 and TRBJ2-1): GAGVSQSPRYKVTKRGQDVALRCDPISGHVSLYWYRQALGQGPEFLTYFNYEAQQDKSGLPNDRFSAERPEGSISTLTIQRTEQRDSAMYRCASSLSRDWKGNEQFFGPGTRLTVL.

This clonotype has ten or more counts. CDR3 residues: CASSYQGAEGYTF. The CDR3 nucleotides are TGTGCCAGCAGTTACCAGGGGGCAGAAGGCTACACCTTC. The V call is TRBV6-5, the J call TRBJ1-2, with TRBD1 identical over 8 bases. The CDR3 extends over 13 amino acids. Trimming removed 2 bases from V and 8 bases from J; junction bases left unmatched: 4. Germline V gene sequence: CDR1 MNHEY, CDR2 SVGAGI.

This clonotype was recorded a few times. Given a much more abundant clone one base away, this may be a read error. The J gene is TRBJ1-6, the V gene TRBV19; D is unresolved. The CDR3 runs 12 residues. The V gene's germline CDR1 is LNHDA and CDR2 SQIVND (reference sequence). The ends were cut back, 11 bases at V and 6 bases at J, with 11 bases in the middle. The CDR3 DNA follows: TGTGCCGGCGGGTCGGGTAATTCACCCCTCCACTTT. It encodes CAGGSGNSPLHF.

This clonotype was recorded a few times. V usage is TRBV29-1 and J usage is TRBJ2-2; D ambiguous. The CDR3 is made up of 13 amino acids. Trimming removed 6 bases at V and 5 bases at J, with 13 bases between. CDR1 is SQVTM, CDR2 ANQGSEA, per germline. DNA of the CDR3: TGCAGCGTGAGAGATCTCGGGACCGGGGAGCTGTTTTTT. This encodes CSVRDLGTGELFF.

In its sample, this clonotype was seen many times. V gene TRBV6-1 combines with J gene TRBJ1-5; 7 bases line up with TRBD1. J was trimmed by 5 bases and V by 3 bases; bases with no gene match: 7. Germline values: CDR1 MNHNS, CDR2 SASEGT. The CDR3 loop spans 15 amino acids. In nucleotides, the CDR3 is TGTGCCAGCAGTGATCAAGACAGGGACTATCAGCCCCAGCATTTT. Its protein is CASSDQDRDYQPQHF.

The chain uses TRBV7-2 and TRBJ1-2; no reliable D call. This CDR3 is built from 12 residues. Germline values: CDR1 SGHTA, CDR2 FQGNSA. The V and J ends lost 4 bases and 2 bases respectively, with 5 bases between them. CDR3 DNA: TGTGCCAGCAGCTCAACGAACTATGGCTACACCTTC. This sequence encodes CASSSTNYGYTF.

This clonotype was counted a few times. The chain links TRBV11-2 to TRBJ2-7; 7 bases agree with TRBD1. This CDR3 comprises 16 residues. V was clipped by 2 bases and J by 1 base; unmatched bases: 8. The germline V gene has CDR1 SGHAT and CDR2 FQNNGV. CDR3 region: CASSLNLLTGSYEQYF. Here the CDR3 DNA reads TGTGCCAGCAGCTTAAATCTTCTGACAGGGTCCTACGAGCAGTACTTC. Filled out from reference TRBV11-2 and TRBJ2-7, the complete variable domain reads EAGVAQSPRYKIIEKRQSVAFWCNPISGHATLYWYQQILGQGPKLLIQFQNNGVVDDSQLPKDRFSAERLKGVDSTLKIQPAKLEDSAVYLCASSLNLLTGSYEQYFGPGTRLTVT.

This clonotype has more than one count but fewer than ten. The rearrangement joins TRBV7-6 to TRBJ1-5; D is possibly TRBD1 (5 bases). Germline CDR1 and CDR2: SGHVS and FNYEAQ. This CDR3 comprises 15 residues. Trimming left V 5 bases short and J 4 bases short, with 15 bases between. The CDR3 DNA reads as TGTGCCAGCAGCCCCGGAAGGGGAAGAAATCAGCCCCAGCATTTT. Its protein is CASSPGRGRNQPQHF.

The V gene is TRBV6-6, the J gene TRBJ1-2, with no clear D. CDR1 and CDR2 from the germline V gene are MNHNY and SVGAGI (reference sequence). Trimming cost V 0 bases and J 4 bases, with 12 bases left between them. The CDR3 is 15 amino acids. CDR3 protein: CASSYSSDGSYGYTF. The CDR3 region has the DNA TGTGCCAGCAGTTACTCGAGCGACGGTAGCTATGGCTACACCTTC.

This clonotype was recorded at least ten times. The chain carries TRBV6-5 and TRBJ2-3, with D possibly being TRBD2 (6 bases). There are 18 residues in the CDR3. V was clipped by 0 bases and J by 0 bases, with 16 bases between them. The germline CDR1 and CDR2 sequences are MNHEY and SVGAGI. This CDR3 reads CASSYSPQLAASTDTQYF. DNA of the CDR3: TGTGCCAGCAGTTACTCCCCTCAATTAGCGGCCAGCACAGATACGCAGTATTTT.